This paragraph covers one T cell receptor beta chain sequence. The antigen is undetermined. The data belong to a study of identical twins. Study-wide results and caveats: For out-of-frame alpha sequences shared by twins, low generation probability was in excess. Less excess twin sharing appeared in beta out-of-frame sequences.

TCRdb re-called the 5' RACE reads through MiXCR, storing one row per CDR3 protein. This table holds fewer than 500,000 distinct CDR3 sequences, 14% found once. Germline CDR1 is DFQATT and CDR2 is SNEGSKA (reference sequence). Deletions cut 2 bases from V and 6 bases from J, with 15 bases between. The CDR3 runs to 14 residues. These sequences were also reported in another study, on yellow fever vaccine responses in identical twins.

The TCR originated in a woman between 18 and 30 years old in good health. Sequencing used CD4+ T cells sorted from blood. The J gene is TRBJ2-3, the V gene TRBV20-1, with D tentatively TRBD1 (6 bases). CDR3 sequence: CSARSQTGFDTQYF. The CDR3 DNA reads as TGCAGTGCTAGATCCCAAACAGGGTTCGATACGCAGTATTTT.